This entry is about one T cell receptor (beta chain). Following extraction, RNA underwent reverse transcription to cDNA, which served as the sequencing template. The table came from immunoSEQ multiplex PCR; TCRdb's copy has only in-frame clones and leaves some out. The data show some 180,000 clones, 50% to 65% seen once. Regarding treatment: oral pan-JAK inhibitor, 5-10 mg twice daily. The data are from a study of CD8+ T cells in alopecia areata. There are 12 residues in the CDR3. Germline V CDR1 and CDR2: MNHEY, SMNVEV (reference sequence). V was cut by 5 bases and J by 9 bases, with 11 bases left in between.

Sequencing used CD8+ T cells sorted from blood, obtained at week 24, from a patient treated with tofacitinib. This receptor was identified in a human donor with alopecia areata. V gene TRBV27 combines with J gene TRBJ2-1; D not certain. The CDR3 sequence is CASSPPSSEQFF. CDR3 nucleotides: TGTGCCAGCAGTCCGCCATCCTCTGAGCAGTTCTTC.